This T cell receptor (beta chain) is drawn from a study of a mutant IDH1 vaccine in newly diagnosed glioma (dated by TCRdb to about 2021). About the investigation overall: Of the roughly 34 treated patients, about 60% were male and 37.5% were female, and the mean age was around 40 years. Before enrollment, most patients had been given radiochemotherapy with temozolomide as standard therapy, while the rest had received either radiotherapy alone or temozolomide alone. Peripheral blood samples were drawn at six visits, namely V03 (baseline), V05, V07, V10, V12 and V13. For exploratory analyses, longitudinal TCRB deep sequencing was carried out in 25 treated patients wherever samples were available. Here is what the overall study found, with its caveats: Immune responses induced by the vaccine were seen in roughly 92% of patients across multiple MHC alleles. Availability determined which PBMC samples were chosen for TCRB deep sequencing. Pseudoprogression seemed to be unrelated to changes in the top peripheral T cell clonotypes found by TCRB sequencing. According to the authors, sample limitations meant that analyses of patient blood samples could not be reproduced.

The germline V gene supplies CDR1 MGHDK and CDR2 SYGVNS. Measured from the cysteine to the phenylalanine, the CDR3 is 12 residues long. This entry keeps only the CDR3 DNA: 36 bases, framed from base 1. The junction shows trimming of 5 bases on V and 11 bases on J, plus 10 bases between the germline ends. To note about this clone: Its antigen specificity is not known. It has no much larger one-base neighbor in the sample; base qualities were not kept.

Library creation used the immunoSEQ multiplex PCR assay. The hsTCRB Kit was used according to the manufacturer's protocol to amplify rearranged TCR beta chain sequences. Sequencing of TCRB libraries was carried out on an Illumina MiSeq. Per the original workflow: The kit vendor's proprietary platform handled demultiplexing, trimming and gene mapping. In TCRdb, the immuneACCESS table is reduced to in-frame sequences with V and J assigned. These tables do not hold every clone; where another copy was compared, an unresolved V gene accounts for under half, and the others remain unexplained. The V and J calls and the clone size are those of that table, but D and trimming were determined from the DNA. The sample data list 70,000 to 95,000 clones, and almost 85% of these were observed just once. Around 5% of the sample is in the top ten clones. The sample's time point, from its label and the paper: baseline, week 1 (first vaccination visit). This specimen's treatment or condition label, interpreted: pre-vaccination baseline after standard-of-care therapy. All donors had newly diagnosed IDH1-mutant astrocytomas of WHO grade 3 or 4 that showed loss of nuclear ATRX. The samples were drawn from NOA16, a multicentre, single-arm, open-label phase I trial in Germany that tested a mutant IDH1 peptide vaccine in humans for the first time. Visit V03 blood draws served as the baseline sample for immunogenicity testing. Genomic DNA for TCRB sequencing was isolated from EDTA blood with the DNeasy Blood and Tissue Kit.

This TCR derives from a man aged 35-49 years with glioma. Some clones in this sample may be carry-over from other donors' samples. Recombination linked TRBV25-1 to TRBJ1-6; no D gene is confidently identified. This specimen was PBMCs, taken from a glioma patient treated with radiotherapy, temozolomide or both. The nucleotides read TGTGCCAGCAGTTCATCGGGTCCACCCCTCCACTTT. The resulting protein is CASSSSGPPLHF.